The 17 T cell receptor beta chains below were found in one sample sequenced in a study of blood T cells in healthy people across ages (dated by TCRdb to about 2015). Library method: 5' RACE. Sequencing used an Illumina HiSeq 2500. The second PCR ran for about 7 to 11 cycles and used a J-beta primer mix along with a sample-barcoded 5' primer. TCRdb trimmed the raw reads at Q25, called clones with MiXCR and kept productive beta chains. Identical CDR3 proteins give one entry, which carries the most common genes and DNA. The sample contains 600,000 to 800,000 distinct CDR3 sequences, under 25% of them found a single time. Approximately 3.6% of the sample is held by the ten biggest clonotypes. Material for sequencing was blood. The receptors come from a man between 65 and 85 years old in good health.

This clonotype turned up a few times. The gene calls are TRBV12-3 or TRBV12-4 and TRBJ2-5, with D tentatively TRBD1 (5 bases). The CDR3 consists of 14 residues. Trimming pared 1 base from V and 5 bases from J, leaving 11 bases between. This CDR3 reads CASSLERGKETQYF. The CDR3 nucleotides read TGTGCCAGCAGTTTAGAAAGGGGAAAGGAGACCCAGTACTTC.

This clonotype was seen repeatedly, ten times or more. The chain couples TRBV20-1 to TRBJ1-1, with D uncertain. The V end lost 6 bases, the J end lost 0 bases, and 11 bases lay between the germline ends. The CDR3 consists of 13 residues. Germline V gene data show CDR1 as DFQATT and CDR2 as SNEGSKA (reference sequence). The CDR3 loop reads CSAMAIMNTEAFF. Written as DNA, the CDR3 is TGCAGTGCCATGGCCATTATGAACACTGAAGCTTTCTTT.

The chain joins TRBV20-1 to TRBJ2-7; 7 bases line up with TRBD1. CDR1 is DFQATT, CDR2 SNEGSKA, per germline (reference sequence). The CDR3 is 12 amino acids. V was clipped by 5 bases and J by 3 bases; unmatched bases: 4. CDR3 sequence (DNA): TGCAGTGCTCTACGGGACAGCTACGAGCAGTACTTC. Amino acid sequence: CSALRDSYEQYF.

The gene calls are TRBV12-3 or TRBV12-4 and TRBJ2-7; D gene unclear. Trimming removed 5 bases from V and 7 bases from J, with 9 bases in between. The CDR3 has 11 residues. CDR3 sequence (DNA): TGTGCCAGCAGTCTAGTGGAGGAGCAGTACTTC. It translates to CASSLVEEQYF.

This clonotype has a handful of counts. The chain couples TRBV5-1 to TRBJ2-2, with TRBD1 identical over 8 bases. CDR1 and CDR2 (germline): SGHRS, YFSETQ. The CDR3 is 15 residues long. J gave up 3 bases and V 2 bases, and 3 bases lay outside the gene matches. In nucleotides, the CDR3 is TGCGCCAGCAGCTTTCAGGGGGCCCACACCGGGGAGCTGTTTTTT. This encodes CASSFQGAHTGELFF.

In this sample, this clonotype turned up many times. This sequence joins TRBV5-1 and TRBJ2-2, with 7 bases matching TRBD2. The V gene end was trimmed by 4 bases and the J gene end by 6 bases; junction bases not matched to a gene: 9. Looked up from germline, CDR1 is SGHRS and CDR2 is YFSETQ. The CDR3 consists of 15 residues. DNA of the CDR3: TGCGCCAGCAGCCCTAGCGGCCCAGTGTCCGGGGAGCTGTTTTTT. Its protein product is CASSPSGPVSGELFF.

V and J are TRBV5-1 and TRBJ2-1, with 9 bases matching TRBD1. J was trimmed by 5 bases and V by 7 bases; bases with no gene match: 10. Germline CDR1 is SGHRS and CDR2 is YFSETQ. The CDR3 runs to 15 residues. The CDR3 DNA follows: TGCGCCAGCCAGGACCGGGACAGGGCAAACAATGAGCAGTTCTTC. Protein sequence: CASQDRDRANNEQFF.

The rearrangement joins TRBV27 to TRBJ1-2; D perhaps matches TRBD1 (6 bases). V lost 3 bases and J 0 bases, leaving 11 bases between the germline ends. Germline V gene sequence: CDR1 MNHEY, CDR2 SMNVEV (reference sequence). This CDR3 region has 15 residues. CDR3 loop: CASSFAQGPNYGYTF. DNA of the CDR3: TGTGCCAGCAGTTTTGCACAGGGACCTAACTATGGCTACACCTTC.

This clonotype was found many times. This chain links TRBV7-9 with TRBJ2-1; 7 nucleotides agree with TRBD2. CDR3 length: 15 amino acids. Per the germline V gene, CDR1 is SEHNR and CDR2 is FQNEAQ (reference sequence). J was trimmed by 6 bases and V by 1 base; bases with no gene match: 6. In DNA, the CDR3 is TGTGCCAGCAGCTTAGTTGCGGGAGAAGTCAATGAGCAGTTCTTC. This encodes CASSLVAGEVNEQFF. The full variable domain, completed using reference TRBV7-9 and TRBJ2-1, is DTGVSQNPRHKITKRGQNVTFRCDPISEHNRLYWYRQTLGQGPEFLTYFQNEAQLEKSRLLSDRFSAERPKGSFSTLEIQRTEQGDSAMYLCASSLVAGEVNEQFFGPGTRLTVL.

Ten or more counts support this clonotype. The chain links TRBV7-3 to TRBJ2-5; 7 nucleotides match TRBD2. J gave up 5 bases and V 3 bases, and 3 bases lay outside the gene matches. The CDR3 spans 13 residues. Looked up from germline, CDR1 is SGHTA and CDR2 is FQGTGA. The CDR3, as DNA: TGTGCCAGCAGCTTGACTAGCTCGGAGACCCAGTACTTC. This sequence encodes CASSLTSSETQYF.

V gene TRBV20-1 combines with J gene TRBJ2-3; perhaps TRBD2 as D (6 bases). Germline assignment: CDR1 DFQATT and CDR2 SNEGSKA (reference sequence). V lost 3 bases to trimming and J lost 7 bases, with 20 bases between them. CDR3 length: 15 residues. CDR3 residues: CSASPTTGDWNTQYF. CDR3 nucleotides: TGCAGTGCTAGCCCTACGACGGGGGATTGGAATACGCAGTATTTT.

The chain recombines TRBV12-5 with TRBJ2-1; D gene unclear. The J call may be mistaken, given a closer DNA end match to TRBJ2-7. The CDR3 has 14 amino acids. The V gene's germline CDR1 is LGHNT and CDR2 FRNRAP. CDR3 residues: CASGLDLRAYEQYF. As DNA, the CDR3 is TGTGCTAGTGGTTTGGACCTACGGGCTTACGAGCAGTACTTC.

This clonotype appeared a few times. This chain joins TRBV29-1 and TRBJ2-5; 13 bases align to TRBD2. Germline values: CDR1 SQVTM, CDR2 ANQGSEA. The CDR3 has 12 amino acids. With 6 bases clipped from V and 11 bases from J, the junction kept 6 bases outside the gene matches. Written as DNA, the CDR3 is TGCAGCGTCCTCACTAGCGGGAGGGAGCAGTACTTC. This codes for CSVLTSGREQYF. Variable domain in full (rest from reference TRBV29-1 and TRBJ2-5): SAVISQKPSRDICQRGTSLTIQCQVDSQVTMMFWYRQQPGQSLTLIATANQGSEATYESGFVIDKFPISRPNLTFSTLTVSNMSPEDSSIYLCSVLTSGREQYFGPGTRLLVL.

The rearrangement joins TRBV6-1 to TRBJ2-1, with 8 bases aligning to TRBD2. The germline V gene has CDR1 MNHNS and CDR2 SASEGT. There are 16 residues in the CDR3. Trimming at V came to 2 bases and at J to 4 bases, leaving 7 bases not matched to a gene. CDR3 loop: CASSEILSGSYNEQFF. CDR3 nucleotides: TGTGCCAGCAGTGAAATCTTAAGCGGGAGTTACAATGAGCAGTTCTTC.

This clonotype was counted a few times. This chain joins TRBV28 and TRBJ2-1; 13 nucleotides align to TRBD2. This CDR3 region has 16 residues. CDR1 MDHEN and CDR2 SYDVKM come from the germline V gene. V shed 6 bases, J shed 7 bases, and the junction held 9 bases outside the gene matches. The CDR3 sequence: CASRPTPGLAGNEQFF. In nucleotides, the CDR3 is TGTGCCAGCAGGCCTACTCCGGGACTAGCGGGGAATGAGCAGTTCTTC. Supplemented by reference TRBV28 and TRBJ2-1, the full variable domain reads DVKVTQSSRYLVKRTGEKVFLECVQDMDHENMFWYRQDPGLGLRLIYFSYDVKMKEKGDIPEGYSVSREKKERFSLILESASTNQTSMYLCASRPTPGLAGNEQFFGPGTRLTVL.

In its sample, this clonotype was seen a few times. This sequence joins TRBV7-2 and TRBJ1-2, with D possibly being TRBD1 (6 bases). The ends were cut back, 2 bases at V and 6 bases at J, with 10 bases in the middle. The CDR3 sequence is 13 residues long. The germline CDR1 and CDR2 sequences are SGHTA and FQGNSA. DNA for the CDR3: TGTGCCAGCAGCTTAATCAGGGGCGATGGCTACACCTTC. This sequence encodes CASSLIRGDGYTF.

DNA of the CDR3: TGTGCCAGCAGTGGCAAGAACACCGGGGAGCTGTTTTTT. Translated, it gives CASSGKNTGELFF. The chain has TRBV6-2 or TRBV6-3 and TRBJ2-2; the D is unclear. This CDR3 is built from 13 residues. Germline V lookup: CDR1 MNHEY, CDR2 SVGEGT. V was shortened by 5 bases and J by 1 base, with 5 bases between the two germline ends.